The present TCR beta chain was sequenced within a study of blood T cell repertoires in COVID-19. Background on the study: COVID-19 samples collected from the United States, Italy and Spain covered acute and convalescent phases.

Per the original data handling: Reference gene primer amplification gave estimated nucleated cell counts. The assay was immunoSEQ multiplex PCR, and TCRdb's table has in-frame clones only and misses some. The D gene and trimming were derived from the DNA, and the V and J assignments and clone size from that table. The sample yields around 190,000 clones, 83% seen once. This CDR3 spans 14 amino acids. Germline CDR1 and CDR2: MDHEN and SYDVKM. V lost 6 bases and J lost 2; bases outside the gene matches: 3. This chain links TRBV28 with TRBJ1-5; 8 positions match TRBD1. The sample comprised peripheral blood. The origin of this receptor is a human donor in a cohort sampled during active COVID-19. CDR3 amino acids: CASSTGGGNQPQHF. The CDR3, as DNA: TGTGCCAGCAGCACAGGGGGTGGCAATCAGCCCCAGCATTTT.